The entry below gives a single T cell receptor beta chain sequence along with its context. As handled by the study authors: Cell counts per sample came from amplifying reference gene primers. Profiling relied on immunoSEQ multiplex PCR, and the TCRdb table lists in-frame clones only, not all of them. That table supplies the V and J calls and clone size; D and trimming were determined from the DNA. The table includes tens of thousands of clones, approximately 89% detected once. The germline V gene has CDR1 SGHRS and CDR2 YFSETQ. Trimming cost V 3 bases and J 5 bases; bases outside gene matches: 10. The CDR3 extends over 15 amino acids. This record comes from a study of blood T cell repertoires in COVID-19. Overall study context: Samples came from the United States, Italy and Spain, spanning acute and convalescent COVID-19. T cells, B-cell-depleted T cells, or PBMCs supplied cDNA or gDNA.

The receptor's source is a man between 65 and 85 years old with active or convalescent COVID-19. The rearrangement uses TRBV5-1 and TRBJ2-7; 8 bases line up with TRBD1. Sequencing was done on a sample of peripheral blood. CDR3 sequence (DNA): TGCGCCAGCAGCTCACAGGGGGGCGCCCGGGACGAGCAGTACTTC. Its translation: CASSSQGGARDEQYF.